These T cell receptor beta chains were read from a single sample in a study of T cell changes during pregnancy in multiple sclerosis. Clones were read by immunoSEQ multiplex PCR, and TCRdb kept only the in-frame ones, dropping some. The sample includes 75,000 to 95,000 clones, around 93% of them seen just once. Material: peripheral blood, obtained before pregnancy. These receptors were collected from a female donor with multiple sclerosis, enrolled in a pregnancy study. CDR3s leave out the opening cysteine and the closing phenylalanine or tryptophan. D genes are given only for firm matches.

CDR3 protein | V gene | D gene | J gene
AISVGQGEYGYT | TRBV10-3 | TRBD1 | TRBJ1-2
ASSVEGQGGQPQH | TRBV9 | NA | TRBJ1-5
ASSSRTGTVNTEAF | TRBV5-4 | TRBD1 | TRBJ1-1
ASSPQRGTDTQY | TRBV18 | NA | TRBJ2-3
ASSFEGLSPQH | TRBV5-1 | NA | TRBJ1-5
ASRHDGTGLETQY | TRBV6-1 | TRBD1 | TRBJ2-5
ASSYKPDRGSNGYT | TRBV7-8 | TRBD1 | TRBJ1-2
ASSQQGTSGGPGETQY | TRBV4-3 | TRBD2 | TRBJ2-5
ATRTASYGYT | TRBV19 | NA | TRBJ1-2
ASSRTRNPYNEQF | TRBV5-1 | TRBD2 | TRBJ2-1
ASSIGGTSYNEQF | TRBV7-8 | NA | TRBJ2-1
SVATLARGYEQY | TRBV29-1 | NA | TRBJ2-7
ASSSPGRSPLH | TRBV7-2 | NA | TRBJ1-6
ASSQGWQGTRNTIY | TRBV4-1 | NA | TRBJ1-3
ASSLGRGIPSGANVLT | TRBV5-1 | NA | TRBJ2-6
ASSSYTGELF | TRBV7-7 | NA | TRBJ2-2
ASSVTGFSAYGYT | TRBV11-2 | TRBD1 | TRBJ1-2
ASSTPPGLAGHNNEQF | TRBV19 | TRBD2 | TRBJ2-1
ASSKWRQCRGNTIY | TRBV21-1 | NA | TRBJ1-3
AISGPGVGSPLH | TRBV10-3 | NA | TRBJ1-6
ASSSGQGPYEQY | TRBV5-5 | TRBD1 | TRBJ2-7
ASSPSGGVNYGYT | TRBV18 | TRBD1 | TRBJ1-2
ASIGTEAF | TRBV6-1 | NA | TRBJ1-1